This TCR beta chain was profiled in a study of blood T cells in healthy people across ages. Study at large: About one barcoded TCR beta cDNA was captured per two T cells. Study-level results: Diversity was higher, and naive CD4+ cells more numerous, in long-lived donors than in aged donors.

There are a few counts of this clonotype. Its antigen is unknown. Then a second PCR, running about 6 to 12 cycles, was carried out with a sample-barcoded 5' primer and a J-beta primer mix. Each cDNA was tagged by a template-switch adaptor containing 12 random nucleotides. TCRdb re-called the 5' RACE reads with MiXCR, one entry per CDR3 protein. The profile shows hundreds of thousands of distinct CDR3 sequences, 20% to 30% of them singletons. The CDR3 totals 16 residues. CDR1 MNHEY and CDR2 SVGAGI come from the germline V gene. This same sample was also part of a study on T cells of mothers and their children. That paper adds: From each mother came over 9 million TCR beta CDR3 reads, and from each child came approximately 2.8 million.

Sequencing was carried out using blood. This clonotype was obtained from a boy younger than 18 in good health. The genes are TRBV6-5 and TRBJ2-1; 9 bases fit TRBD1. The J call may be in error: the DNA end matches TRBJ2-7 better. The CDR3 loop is CASSYSSDRGAYEQYF. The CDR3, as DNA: TGTGCCAGCAGTTACTCGTCGGACAGGGGAGCCTACGAGCAGTACTTC.